This TCR beta chain was retrieved from a study of shared clonotypes between healthy human individuals. Study-level findings and limits: Since donors were few, the genetic and exposure-history diversity represented was limited.

With V trimmed by 1 base and J by 3 bases, 5 bases remained unmatched. The germline gives CDR1 GTSNPN, CDR2 SVGIG (reference sequence). CDR3 length: 15 residues. At least ten counts were recorded for this clone. Its antigen is still unknown. Study processing details: From ImmunoSEQ came sequences covering only the junction and carrying no quality scores, so filtering differed. The protocol was immunoSEQ multiplex PCR, while the TCRdb copy is restricted to in-frame clones and leaves out a portion. Clone size and V and J calls were adopted from that table, with D and trimming inferred from the DNA. The repertoire holds about 480,000 clones, with around 79% as singletons.

This TCR was recovered from a woman aged 40-49 years in good health. Some clones in this sample may be carry-over from other donors' samples. The chain combines TRBV30 with TRBJ1-2; 10 nucleotides line up with TRBD1. The sequencing input was PBMCs. The CDR3 nucleotides are TGTGCCTGGAGTGGCCTAGGGACAGGGGACTATGGCTACACCTTC. Amino acids: CAWSGLGTGDYGYTF.